These 28 T cell receptor beta chains were sequenced from one sample in a study of beta chain features in type 1 diabetes. What was sequenced were expressed TCRB transcripts, since all of the isolated RNA had been reverse transcribed. Generated by immunoSEQ multiplex PCR, the TCRdb table keeps only in-frame clones and is missing some. The sample shows hundreds of thousands of clones, about an eighth of them seen only once. Overall study findings and caveats: All four CD4+ subsets of Type 1 diabetes patients contained TCRB CDR3s that were moderately but significantly shorter.

What these receptors recognize is not known. The sample was naive CD4+ T cells from blood. These receptors were collected from a man younger than 35 with type 1 diabetes.

The rearrangement uses TRBV6-1 and TRBJ1-1, with 7 positions matching TRBD1. This CDR3 comprises 14 residues. CDR1 is MNHNS, CDR2 SASEGT, per germline. V lost 4 bases and J lost 0; bases outside the gene matches: 2. CDR3 DNA: TGTGCCAGCAGTGCGACAGGGCTGAACACTGAAGCTTTCTTT. Translating it yields CASSATGLNTEAFF.

Only a few counts were recorded for this clone. The rearrangement links TRBV10-2 to TRBJ2-7; 8 nucleotides line up with TRBD2. Germline assignment: CDR1 WSHSY and CDR2 SAAADI. J was trimmed by 2 bases and V by 8 bases; bases with no gene match: 5. The CDR3 extends over 13 amino acids. DNA for the CDR3: TGCGCCAGCGCGAGAGCGGGGGCCTACGAGCAGTACTTC. Amino acids: CASARAGAYEQYF.

The gene calls are TRBV7-2 and TRBJ1-2; 7 bases align to TRBD1. The V and J ends lost 6 bases and 4 bases, in that order; junction bases with no gene match: 2. This CDR3 is 12 amino acids long. Germline V gene lookup returns CDR1 SGHTA and CDR2 FQGNSA. The chain's CDR3 is CASRRDSYGYTF. The CDR3 DNA is TGTGCCAGCAGGCGGGACAGCTATGGCTACACCTTC.

This clone turned up a few times. This chain links TRBV29-1 with TRBJ2-1, with unresolved D. This CDR3 contains 13 residues. Trimming pared 2 bases from V and 8 bases from J, leaving 13 bases between. Per the germline V gene, CDR1 is SQVTM and CDR2 is ANQGSEA. DNA of the CDR3: TGCAGCGTTGAAACCCCGAGCTGGGATGAGCAGTTCTTC. This codes for CSVETPSWDEQFF.

Regarding this clone: At one boundary the junction diverges from the germline segment, which might be a read error. The chain combines TRBV5-6 with TRBJ2-7, with 7 bases that match TRBD1. Germline V gene sequence: CDR1 SGHDT, CDR2 YYEEEE. The length of the CDR3 is 15 residues. CDR3 sequence: CVSSSPGQRLDEQYF. The CDR3, as DNA: TGTGTCAGCAGCTCACCGGGACAGCGGTTGGACGAGCAGTACTTC.

The table lists this clone with a few counts. The chain carries TRBV30 and TRBJ1-2, with D possibly being TRBD1 (6 bases). The germline V gene has CDR1 GTSNPN and CDR2 SVGIG (reference sequence). The CDR3 has 14 amino acids. V was cut by 0 bases and J by 4 bases, with 12 bases left in between. The CDR3 DNA is TGTGCCTGGAGTGTACTGCAGGGGACCTATGGCTACACCTTC. Protein sequence: CAWSVLQGTYGYTF.

This clone was detected a few times. The chain recombines TRBV5-4 with TRBJ2-1; D call uncertain. The V and J ends lost 4 bases and 4 bases respectively, with 12 bases between them. This CDR3 has 14 amino acids. In germline, CDR1 is SGHNT, CDR2 YYREEE (reference sequence). The CDR3 loop reads CASSLPGQYNEQFF. CDR3 in DNA: TGTGCCAGCAGCCTACCCGGGCAGTACAATGAGCAGTTCTTC.

CDR3 residues: CASRPWESSTDTQYF. CDR3 nucleotide sequence: TGTGCCAGCAGACCTTGGGAATCCTCCACAGATACGCAGTATTTT. The chain links TRBV6-5 to TRBJ2-3; D is ambiguous. V gave up 6 bases and J gave up 2 bases, with 15 bases separating them. The CDR3 has 15 amino acids. CDR1 and CDR2 from the germline V gene are MNHEY and SVGAGI.

J is TRBJ2-3 and V is TRBV5-1, with a possible D match to TRBD2 (6 bases). Germline CDR1 and CDR2: SGHRS and YFSETQ. This CDR3 region has 17 residues. V was trimmed by 0 bases and J by 0 bases, leaving 14 bases between them. CDR3 coding DNA: TGCGCCAGCAGCTTGGGGTCGCTAGCGACCAGCACAGATACGCAGTATTTT. This translates into CASSLGSLATSTDTQYF.

This clone was detected only once. The chain is built from TRBV6-5 and TRBJ1-2, with 9 positions matching TRBD1. The CDR3 sequence is 15 residues long. Germline V CDR1 and CDR2: MNHEY, SVGAGI. Unmatched junction bases numbered 11, after V lost 6 bases and J lost 6 bases. The DNA of the CDR3 is TGTGCCAGCAGCTCCGGAGGAGGGACAGGGAATGGCTACACCTTC. It translates to CASSSGGGTGNGYTF.

V gene TRBV10-3 combines with J gene TRBJ2-1; D is perhaps TRBD1 (6 bases). The CDR3 has 14 residues. The germline V gene encodes CDR1 ENHRY and CDR2 SYGVKD. Trimming left V 6 bases short and J 7 bases short, with 16 bases between. As DNA, the CDR3 is TGTGCCATCAGCTTGACAGGATCTCTTAATGAGCAGTTCTTC. This sequence encodes CAISLTGSLNEQFF.

V usage is TRBV4-1 and J usage is TRBJ2-1; D tentatively fits TRBD1 or TRBD2 (5 bases each). Looked up from germline, CDR1 is MGHRA and CDR2 is YSYEKL. V dropped 1 base and J dropped 1 base, with 11 bases sitting between them. This CDR3 spans 16 amino acids. The CDR3 DNA reads as TGCGCCAGCAGCCAAGTTCCGGGGCCATCCTACAATGAGCAGTTCTTC. Translated, it gives CASSQVPGPSYNEQFF.

This clone was seen a few times. The chain uses TRBV5-1 and TRBJ2-3; 10 bases map to TRBD2. Germline CDR1 is SGHRS and CDR2 is YFSETQ. V lost 4 bases, J lost 4 bases, and 6 bases stayed unmatched. The length of the CDR3 is 15 residues. Here the CDR3 DNA reads TGCGCCAGCAGCCTTAGCGGGGGGAACTCAGATACGCAGTATTTT. The encoded protein is CASSLSGGNSDTQYF.

This clone occurred a few times. The chain links TRBV21-1 to TRBJ2-2; the listed D gene, TRBD1, was not tested against the DNA. TRBV21-1 is tagged as a pseudogene. CDR3 length: 15 amino acids. CDR3 DNA: TGTGCCAGCAGCAAGCAAGGGGGTGGCACCGGGGAGCTGTTTTTT. Translated, it gives CASSKQGGGTGELFF.

The gene calls are TRBV19 and TRBJ2-5; D not resolved. V was cut by 10 bases and J by 4 bases, with 16 bases left in between. The CDR3 contains 13 residues. Germline V CDR1 and CDR2: LNHDA, SQIVND (reference sequence). CDR3 loop: CAIRTELGETQYF. Here the CDR3 DNA reads TGTGCCATCCGTACGGAGCTTGGAGAGACCCAGTACTTC.

The rearrangement uses TRBV19 and TRBJ2-6; D is ambiguous. CDR1 and CDR2 from the germline V gene are LNHDA and SQIVND (reference sequence). Trimming shortened V by 6 bases and J by 1 base, and 7 bases separated the two germline ends. The CDR3 runs 14 residues. The CDR3 loop reads CASRTESGANVLTF. The CDR3, as DNA: TGTGCCAGTAGGACTGAATCTGGGGCCAACGTCCTGACTTTC.

CDR3: CASSLKQGGPEQYF. The CDR3 DNA is TGTGCCAGCAGCTTAAAACAGGGGGGACCGGAGCAGTACTTC. V is TRBV7-3 and J is TRBJ2-7; the match to TRBD1 covers 8 bases. Germline CDR1 and CDR2: SGHTA and FQGTGA. The CDR3 runs to 14 residues. Unmatched junction bases numbered 6, after V lost 1 base and J lost 7 bases.

This clone was seen a handful of times. The chain carries TRBV7-2 and TRBJ2-5; TRBD1 matches 9 bases. The trim removed 4 bases at V and 2 bases at J, leaving 11 bases unmatched. Germline V lookup: CDR1 SGHTA, CDR2 FQGNSA. The CDR3 is 17 amino acids. For the CDR3, the DNA is TGTGCCAGCAGCTGGACTAGTGGGACAGGGAGTCAAGAGACCCAGTACTTC. This sequence encodes CASSWTSGTGSQETQYF.

This clone was recorded a few times. The V call is TRBV19, the J call TRBJ1-2; TRBD1 matches at 9 bases. V lost 4 bases to trimming and J lost 0 bases; unmatched junction nucleotides: 15. Per germline, CDR1 LNHDA and CDR2 SQIVND (reference sequence). CDR3 size: 19 residues. This CDR3 reads CASSKSSRTGATTNYGYTF. The CDR3, as DNA: TGTGCCAGTAGTAAATCAAGTAGGACAGGGGCGACTACTAACTATGGCTACACCTTC. Full variable domain (rest looked up from reference TRBV19 and TRBJ1-2): DGGITQSPKYLFRKEGQNVTLSCEQNLNHDAMYWYRQDPGQGLRLIYYSQIVNDFQKGDIAEGYSVSREKKESFPLTVTSAQKNPTAFYLCASSKSSRTGATTNYGYTFGSGTRLTVV.

This clone has a handful of counts. The V call is TRBV4-1, the J call TRBJ2-3, with D possibly TRBD1 on 7 matching bases. The ends were cut back, 1 base at V and 4 bases at J, with 12 bases in the middle. This CDR3 has 15 amino acids. CDR1 MGHRA and CDR2 YSYEKL come from the germline V gene. CDR3 sequence (DNA): TGCGCCAGCAGCCAAGTTCAGGGGGAGGCAGATACGCAGTATTTT. Translation gives CASSQVQGEADTQYF.

Only a few counts were recorded for this clone. This sequence joins TRBV6-1 and TRBJ2-7, with 8 bases aligning to TRBD2. V lost 6 bases and J lost 3; bases outside the gene matches: 10. CDR3 length: 15 residues. Per the germline V gene, CDR1 is MNHNS and CDR2 is SASEGT. The CDR3: CASRTDPGLGYEQYF. CDR3 in DNA: TGTGCCAGCAGAACAGACCCGGGACTAGGCTACGAGCAGTACTTC.

This clone was recorded a few times. This chain connects TRBV30 to TRBJ2-7; TRBD1 matches at 7 bases. The J segment lost 4 bases and the V segment lost 5 bases, leaving 11 bases of the junction unmatched. The CDR3 is 14 residues long. Germline assignment: CDR1 GTSNPN and CDR2 SVGIG (reference sequence). CDR3 DNA: TGTGCCTGGTCAGGCAAGGGGGCATTGTACGAGCAGTACTTC. It codes for CAWSGKGALYEQYF.

This clone was counted only a few times. The V call is TRBV25-1, the J call TRBJ2-7, with D possibly called TRBD1 or TRBD2 (5 bases each). This CDR3 is 14 amino acids long. The V end was cut by 4 bases, the J end by 0 bases, with 10 bases between. Germline assignment: CDR1 MGHDK and CDR2 SYGVNS. CDR3 amino acids: CASSVRDDSYEQYF. CDR3 coding DNA: TGTGCCAGCAGTGTGAGGGACGACTCCTACGAGCAGTACTTC.

This clone has only a few counts. The chain couples TRBV2 to TRBJ2-1; weak D call: TRBD1 (6 bases). Per the germline V gene, CDR1 is SNHLY and CDR2 is FYNNEI. There are 14 residues in the CDR3. Deletions cut 6 bases from V and 6 bases from J, with 15 bases between. CDR3 sequence: CASSLEGVINEQFF. DNA for the CDR3: TGTGCCAGCAGCCTTGAGGGGGTAATCAATGAGCAGTTCTTC. Full variable domain (remainder filled in from reference TRBV2 and TRBJ2-1): EPEVTQTPSHQVTQMGQEVILRCVPISNHLYFYWYRQILGQKVEFLVSFYNNEISEKSEIFDDQFSVERPDGSNFTLKIRSTKLEDSAMYFCASSLEGVINEQFFGPGTRLTVL.

This clone was observed a handful of times. This chain joins TRBV2 and TRBJ1-5, with 8 bases aligning to TRBD1. The germline V gene encodes CDR1 SNHLY and CDR2 FYNNEI. The CDR3 extends over 13 amino acids. With 8 bases clipped from V and 2 bases from J, the junction kept 2 bases outside the gene matches. This chain's CDR3 is CASAGQGNQPQHF. Written as DNA, the CDR3 is TGTGCCAGCGCGGGACAGGGCAATCAGCCCCAGCATTTT. Full variable domain (rest looked up from reference TRBV2 and TRBJ1-5): EPEVTQTPSHQVTQMGQEVILRCVPISNHLYFYWYRQILGQKVEFLVSFYNNEISEKSEIFDDQFSVERPDGSNFTLKIRSTKLEDSAMYFCASAGQGNQPQHFGDGTRLSIL.

The sample holds a few counts of this clone. The rearrangement links TRBV30 to TRBJ1-2, with TRBD1 matching 7 bases. The CDR3 contains 15 residues. With V trimmed by 0 bases and J by 3 bases, 7 bases remained unmatched. Germline-derived CDR1 and CDR2 are GTSNPN and SVGIG (reference sequence). The CDR3 DNA is TGTGCCTGGAGTGTTCCGGGACAGCCTTACTATGGCTACACCTTC. It translates to CAWSVPGQPYYGYTF.

V usage is TRBV30 and J usage is TRBJ1-1, with TRBD1 identical over 9 bases. The CDR3 spans 14 residues. CDR1 is GTSNPN, CDR2 SVGIG, per germline (reference sequence). J was trimmed by 7 bases and V by 3 bases; bases with no gene match: 9. The CDR3 coding sequence is TGTGCCTGGAGGGGTGGACAGGGGCCCGATGAAGCTTTCTTT. Its protein is CAWRGGQGPDEAFF.

In this sample, this clone turned up a few times. The chain couples TRBV5-1 to TRBJ2-5; D not certain. The CDR3 is 14 amino acids. The V end was cut by 7 bases, the J end by 0 bases, with 13 bases between. Germline V gene sequence: CDR1 SGHRS, CDR2 YFSETQ. The CDR3 region is CASGIGTNQETQYF. DNA for the CDR3: TGCGCCAGCGGGATCGGTACAAACCAAGAGACCCAGTACTTC.